Detailed here is one T cell receptor (beta chain). The data were obtained in a study of blood T cell repertoires in COVID-19. Study information: Samples representing acute and convalescent COVID-19 were sourced from the United States, Italy and Spain. Sample material is recorded as cDNA or gDNA derived from T cells, B-cell-depleted T cells, or PBMCs.

Authors' data handling: Cell counts per sample came from amplifying reference gene primers. This table comes from immunoSEQ multiplex PCR, and its TCRdb copy is limited to in-frame clones, with some not included. Clone size and V and J calls were adopted from that table, with D and trimming inferred from the DNA. The repertoire holds around 700,000 clones, with 85% to 90% as singletons. The germline gives CDR1 LGHDT, CDR2 YNNKEL (reference sequence). The CDR3 is 15 residues long. Trimming shortened V by 0 bases and J by 2 bases, and 11 bases separated the two germline ends. This receptor was obtained from a woman aged 18-29 years with acute or convalescent COVID-19. Input material: peripheral blood. The chain is built from TRBV3-1 (or the pseudogene TRBV3-2) and TRBJ2-7; TRBD1 is a possible D gene (5 bases). The CDR3 loop reads CASSQDRTRAYEQYF. CDR3 DNA: TGTGCCAGCAGCCAAGACAGGACAAGAGCCTACGAGCAGTACTTC.